The rows below give T cell receptor beta chains drawn from one sample of a study of blood T cell repertoires in COVID-19. Profiling relied on immunoSEQ multiplex PCR, and the TCRdb table lists in-frame clones only, not all of them. The data hold around 340,000 clones, with roughly 85% observed a single time. The specimen was PBMCs or T cells enriched from blood (not recorded which). These receptors originate from a woman in her forties with acute COVID-19. Each CDR3 is given with its conserved first and last residue. A D gene is named only where the DNA matches it firmly. For some rows the clone size is stated as once, few or many, or as a class when expanded; others skip it.

D gene	clone size	V gene	J gene	CDR3 DNA	CDR3 protein
NA	NA	TRBV28	TRBJ1-2	TGTGCCAGCAGTTTGTCTTATGGCTACACCTTC	CASSLSYGYTF
TRBD2	NA	TRBV6-6	TRBJ2-3	TGTGCCAGCAGTCGAAAAGGGACTAGGTCGGCAGATACGCAGTATTTT	CASSRKGTRSADTQYF
TRBD1	NA	TRBV5-5	TRBJ1-2	TGTGCCAGCAGTTCGATGACAGGGTCTACCTATGGCTACACCTTC	CASSSMTGSTYGYTF
TRBD1	NA	TRBV9	TRBJ1-3	TGTGCCAGCAGCGCCGACAGGGGGCTGGGAAACACCATATATTTT	CASSADRGLGNTIYF
NA	few	TRBV19	TRBJ2-7	TGTGCCAGCAGACCCTCAGGCTCCTACGAGCAGTACTTC	CASRPSGSYEQYF
NA	NA	TRBV18	TRBJ2-6	TGTGCCAGCTCACTACAACAGGGCGCTGGGGCCAACGTCCTGACTTTC	CASSLQQGAGANVLTF
TRBD2	NA	TRBV18	TRBJ2-7	TGTGCCAGCTCACCTCCGGGACTAGCTACCTACGAGCAGTACTTC	CASSPPGLATYEQYF
TRBD2	few	TRBV4-2	TRBJ2-1	TGTGCCAGCAGCCAAGCAGCGGGGGTCCGTGAGCAGTTCTTC	CASSQAAGVREQFF
TRBD2	NA	TRBV28	TRBJ2-3	TGTGCCAGCAGCTCGGGAGGCTCTACAGATACGCAGTATTTT	CASSSGGSTDTQYF
TRBD2	NA	TRBV15	TRBJ2-4	TGTGCCACCAGCAGAGGGGGACTAGCGGAGCACATTCAGTACTTC	CATSRGGLAEHIQYF
TRBD2	NA	TRBV7-6	TRBJ2-5	TGTGCCAGCAGCTTGGGGCTGCGGGGGCAAGAGACCCAGTACTTC	CASSLGLRGQETQYF
TRBD1	NA	TRBV13	TRBJ2-7	TGTGCCAGCAGCTTGCAAGCCGGGACAGGGGTCTCCTACGAGCAGTACTTC	CASSLQAGTGVSYEQYF
NA	NA	TRBV5-8	TRBJ2-7	TGTGCCAGCAGCCGGAGCGGGACAGGTCCCTACGAGCAGTACTTC	CASSRSGTGPYEQYF
NA	NA	TRBV3-1/TRBV3-2	TRBJ2-7	TGTGCCAGCAGCCAGCCCAGCTCCGGGACTGCCGCCTACGAGCAGTACTTC	CASSQPSSGTAAYEQYF
TRBD1	once	TRBV5-6	TRBJ2-7	TGTGCCAGCAGCTGGGGACAGGGAACCTACGAGCAGTACTTC	CASSWGQGTYEQYF
TRBD2	few	TRBV19	TRBJ2-2	TGTGCCAGTAGTAACGATGCGGGAGCGAACACCGGGGAGCTGTTTTTT	CASSNDAGANTGELFF
TRBD1	NA	TRBV3-1/TRBV3-2	TRBJ2-3	TGTGCCAGCAGCCGACAGGGGATAACAGATACGCAGTATTTT	CASSRQGITDTQYF
TRBD1	NA	TRBV2	TRBJ1-6	TGTGCCAGCAACTTAGGACAGGGGTTAGGCTCCTATAATTCACCCCTCCACTTT	CASNLGQGLGSYNSPLHF
TRBD2	NA	TRBV7-2	TRBJ2-7	TGTGCCAGCAGCCCATATCTAGCGGGAGGACCCTACGAGCAGTACTTC	CASSPYLAGGPYEQYF